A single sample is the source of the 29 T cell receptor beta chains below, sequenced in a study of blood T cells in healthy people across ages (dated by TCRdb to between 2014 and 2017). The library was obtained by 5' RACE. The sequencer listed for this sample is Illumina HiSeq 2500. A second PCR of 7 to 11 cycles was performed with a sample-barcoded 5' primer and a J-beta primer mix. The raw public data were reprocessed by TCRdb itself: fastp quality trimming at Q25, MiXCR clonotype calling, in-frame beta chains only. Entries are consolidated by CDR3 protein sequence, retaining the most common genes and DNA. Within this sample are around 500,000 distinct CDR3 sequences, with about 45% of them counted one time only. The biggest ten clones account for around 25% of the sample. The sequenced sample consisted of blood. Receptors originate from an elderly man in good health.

Written as DNA, the CDR3 is TGCAGTGCTAGAAACCTCCGGAGTGGCTACACCTTC. Amino acid sequence: CSARNLRSGYTF. The chain carries TRBV20-1 and TRBJ1-2; no clear D gene. The germline V gene encodes CDR1 DFQATT and CDR2 SNEGSKA (reference sequence). V dropped 2 bases and J dropped 7 bases, with 11 bases sitting between them. The CDR3 is 12 amino acids.

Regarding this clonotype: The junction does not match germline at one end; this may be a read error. The CDR3 region is CASRLAGGGEAFF. In DNA form, the CDR3 reads TGCGCCAGCAGACTAGCAGGAGGCGGTGAAGCTTTCTTT. V usage is TRBV6-5 and J usage is TRBJ1-1; D not certain. Germline values: CDR1 MNHEY, CDR2 SVGAGI. This CDR3 has 13 amino acids.

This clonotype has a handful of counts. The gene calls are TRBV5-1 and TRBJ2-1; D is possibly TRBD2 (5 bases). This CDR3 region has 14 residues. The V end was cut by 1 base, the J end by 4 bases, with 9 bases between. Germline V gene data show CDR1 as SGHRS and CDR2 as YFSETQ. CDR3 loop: CASSLSSEYNEQFF. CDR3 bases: TGCGCCAGCAGCTTGAGTAGCGAGTACAATGAGCAGTTCTTC.

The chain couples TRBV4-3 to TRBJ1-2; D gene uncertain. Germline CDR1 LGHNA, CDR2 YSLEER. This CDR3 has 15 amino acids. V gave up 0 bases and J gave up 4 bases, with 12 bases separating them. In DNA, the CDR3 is TGCGCCAGCAGCCAAGATTTAAAGGAGGTCTATGGCTACACCTTC. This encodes CASSQDLKEVYGYTF.

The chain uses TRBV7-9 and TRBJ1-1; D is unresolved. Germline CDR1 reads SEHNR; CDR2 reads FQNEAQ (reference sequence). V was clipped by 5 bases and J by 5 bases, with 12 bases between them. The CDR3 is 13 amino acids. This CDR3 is CASSLEQRTEAFF. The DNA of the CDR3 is TGTGCCAGCAGCCTAGAACAGAGAACTGAAGCTTTCTTT.

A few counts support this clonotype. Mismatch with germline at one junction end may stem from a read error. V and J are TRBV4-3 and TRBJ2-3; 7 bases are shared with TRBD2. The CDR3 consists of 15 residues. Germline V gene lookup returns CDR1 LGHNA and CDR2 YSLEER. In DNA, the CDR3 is TGCGCCAGCGGCCAGTCGGCGGGGGTTGCGGATACGCAGTATTTT. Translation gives CASGQSAGVADTQYF.

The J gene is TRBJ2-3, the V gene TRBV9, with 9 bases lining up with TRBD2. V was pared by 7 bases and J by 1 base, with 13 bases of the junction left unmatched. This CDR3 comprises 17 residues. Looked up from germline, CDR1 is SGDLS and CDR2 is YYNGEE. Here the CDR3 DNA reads TGTGCCAGCGCCTTCAAGATGGCGGGGGGGGGCACAGATACGCAGTATTTT. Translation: CASAFKMAGGGTDTQYF.

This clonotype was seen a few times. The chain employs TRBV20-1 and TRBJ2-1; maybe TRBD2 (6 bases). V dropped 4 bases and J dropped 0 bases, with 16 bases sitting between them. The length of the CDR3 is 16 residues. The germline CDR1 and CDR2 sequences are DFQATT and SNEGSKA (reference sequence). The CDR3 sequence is CSAIETSKSSYNEQFF. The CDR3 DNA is TGCAGTGCTATTGAGACTAGTAAAAGCTCCTACAATGAGCAGTTCTTC.

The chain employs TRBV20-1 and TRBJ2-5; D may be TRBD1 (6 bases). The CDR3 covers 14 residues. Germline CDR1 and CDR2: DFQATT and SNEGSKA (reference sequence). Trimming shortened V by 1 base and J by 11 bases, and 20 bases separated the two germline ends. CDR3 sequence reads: CSARANRARNEQYF. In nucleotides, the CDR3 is TGCAGTGCTAGAGCTAACAGGGCGCGCAATGAGCAGTACTTC.

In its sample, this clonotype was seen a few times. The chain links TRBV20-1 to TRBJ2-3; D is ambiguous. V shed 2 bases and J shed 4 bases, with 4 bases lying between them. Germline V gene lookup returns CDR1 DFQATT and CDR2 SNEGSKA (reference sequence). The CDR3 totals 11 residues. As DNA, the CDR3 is TGCAGTGCTAGATCGGCAGATACGCAGTATTTT. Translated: CSARSADTQYF.

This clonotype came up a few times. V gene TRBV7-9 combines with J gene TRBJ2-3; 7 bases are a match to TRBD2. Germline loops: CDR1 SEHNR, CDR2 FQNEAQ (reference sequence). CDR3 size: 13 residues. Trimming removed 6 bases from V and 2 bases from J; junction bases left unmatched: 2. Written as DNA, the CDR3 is TGTGCCAGCAGTAAGCGGGACACAGATACGCAGTATTTT. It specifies CASSKRDTDTQYF.

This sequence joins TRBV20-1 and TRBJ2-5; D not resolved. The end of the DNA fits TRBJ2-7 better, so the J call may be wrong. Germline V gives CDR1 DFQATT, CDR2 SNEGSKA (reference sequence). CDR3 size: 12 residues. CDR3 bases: TGCAGTGCTCAGCCCTCAAGTCACGAGCAGTACTTC. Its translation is CSAQPSSHEQYF.

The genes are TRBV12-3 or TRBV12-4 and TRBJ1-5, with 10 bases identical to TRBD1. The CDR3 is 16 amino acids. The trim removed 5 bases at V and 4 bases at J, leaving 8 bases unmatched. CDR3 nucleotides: TGTGCCAGCAGTCCCCAAGGGACAGGGGCAAATCAGCCCCAGCATTTT. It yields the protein CASSPQGTGANQPQHF.

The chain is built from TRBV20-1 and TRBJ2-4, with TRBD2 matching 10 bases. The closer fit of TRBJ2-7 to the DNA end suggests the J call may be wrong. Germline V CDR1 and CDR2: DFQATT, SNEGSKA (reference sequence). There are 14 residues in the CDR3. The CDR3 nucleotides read TGCAGTTTGACCGGGACTAGCGTTACCTACGAGCAGTACTTC. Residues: CSLTGTSVTYEQYF.

The CDR3 region is CASSEYGTRTYKQYF. CDR3 in DNA: TGTGCCAGCAGTGAATATGGGACAAGGACCTACAAGCAGTACTTC. The genes are TRBV25-1 and TRBJ2-4, with D possibly being TRBD1 (6 bases). Germline V lookup: CDR1 MGHDK, CDR2 SYGVNS. Trimming shortened V by 0 bases and J by 13 bases, and 19 bases separated the two germline ends. The CDR3 runs to 15 residues. Filled out from reference TRBV25-1 and TRBJ2-4, the complete variable domain reads EADIYQTPRYLVIGTGKKITLECSQTMGHDKMYWYQQDPGMELHLIHYSYGVNSTEKGDLSSESTVSRIRTEHFPLTLESARPSHTSQYLCASSEYGTRTYKQYFGAGTRLSVL.

The CDR3 loop is CASSLTAGHKNYGYTF. The CDR3 nucleotides read TGTGCCAGCAGCCTTACCGCGGGACACAAAAACTATGGCTACACCTTC. The chain couples TRBV9 to TRBJ1-2, with D possibly being TRBD1 (6 bases). Germline V gene lookup returns CDR1 SGDLS and CDR2 YYNGEE. This CDR3 is 16 amino acids long. V lost 4 bases to trimming and J lost 2 bases, with 18 bases between them.

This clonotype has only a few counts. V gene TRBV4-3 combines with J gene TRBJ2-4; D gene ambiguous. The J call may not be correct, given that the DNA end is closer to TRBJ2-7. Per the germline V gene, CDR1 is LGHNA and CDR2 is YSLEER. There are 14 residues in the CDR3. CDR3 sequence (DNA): TGCGCCAGCAGCCAAGATGTCACCTCCTACGAGCAGTACTTC. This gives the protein CASSQDVTSYEQYF.

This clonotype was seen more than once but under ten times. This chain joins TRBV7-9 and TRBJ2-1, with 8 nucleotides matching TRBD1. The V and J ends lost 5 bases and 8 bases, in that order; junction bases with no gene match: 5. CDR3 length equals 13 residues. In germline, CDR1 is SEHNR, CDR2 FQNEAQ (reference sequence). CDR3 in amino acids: CASSLTGVHEQFF. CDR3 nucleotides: TGTGCCAGCAGCCTGACAGGGGTGCATGAGCAGTTCTTC.

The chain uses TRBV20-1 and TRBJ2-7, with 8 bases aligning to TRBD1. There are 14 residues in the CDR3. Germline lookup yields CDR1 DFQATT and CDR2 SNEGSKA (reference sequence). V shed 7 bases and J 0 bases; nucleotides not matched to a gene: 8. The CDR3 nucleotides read TGCAGTGGGGCGGACAGGGTGGGCTCCTACGAGCAGTACTTC. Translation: CSGADRVGSYEQYF.

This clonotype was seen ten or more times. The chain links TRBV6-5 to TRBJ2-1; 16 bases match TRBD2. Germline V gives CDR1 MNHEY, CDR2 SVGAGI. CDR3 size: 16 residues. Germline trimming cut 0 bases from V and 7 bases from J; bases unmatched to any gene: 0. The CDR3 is CASSYSGLAGGNEQFF. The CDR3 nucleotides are TGTGCCAGCAGTTACTCGGGACTAGCGGGGGGGAATGAGCAGTTCTTC.

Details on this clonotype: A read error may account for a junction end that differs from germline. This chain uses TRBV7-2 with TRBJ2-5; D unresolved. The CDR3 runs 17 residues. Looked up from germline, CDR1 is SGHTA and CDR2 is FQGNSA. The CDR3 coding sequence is TGTGTCAGCAGCTTATTCCCCATGTTGGGAAGCCAAGAGACCCAGTACTTC. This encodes CVSSLFPMLGSQETQYF. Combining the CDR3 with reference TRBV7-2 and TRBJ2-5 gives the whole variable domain GAGVSQSPSNKVTEKGKDVELRCDPISGHTALYWYRQSLGQGLEFLIYFQGNSAPDKSGLPSDRFSAERTGGSVSTLTIQRTQQEDSAVYLCVSSLFPMLGSQETQYFGPGTRLLVL.

CDR3 loop: CASSAVPTGKAFF. In DNA form, the CDR3 reads TGTGCCAGCAGCGCCGTACCAACAGGAAAAGCTTTCTTT. The chain recombines TRBV5-6 with TRBJ1-1; D perhaps matches TRBD1 (5 bases). Germline loops: CDR1 SGHDT, CDR2 YYEEEE. The CDR3 extends over 13 amino acids. V was cut by 4 bases and J by 9 bases, with 16 bases left in between.

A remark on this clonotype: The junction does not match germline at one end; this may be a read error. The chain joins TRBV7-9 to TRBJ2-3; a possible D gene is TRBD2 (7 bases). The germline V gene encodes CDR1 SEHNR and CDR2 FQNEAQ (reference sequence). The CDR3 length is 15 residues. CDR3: CARSLRGGGPDTQYF. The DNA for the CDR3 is TGTGCCAGAAGCTTGAGAGGGGGGGGCCCAGATACGCAGTATTTT.

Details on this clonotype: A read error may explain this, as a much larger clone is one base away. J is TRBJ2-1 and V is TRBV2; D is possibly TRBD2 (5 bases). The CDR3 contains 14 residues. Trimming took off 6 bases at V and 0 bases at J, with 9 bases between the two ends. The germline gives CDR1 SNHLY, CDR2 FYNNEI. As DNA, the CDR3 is TGTGCCAGCAGGGACTTAAGCTCCTACAATGAGCAGTTCTTC. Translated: CASRDLSSYNEQFF.

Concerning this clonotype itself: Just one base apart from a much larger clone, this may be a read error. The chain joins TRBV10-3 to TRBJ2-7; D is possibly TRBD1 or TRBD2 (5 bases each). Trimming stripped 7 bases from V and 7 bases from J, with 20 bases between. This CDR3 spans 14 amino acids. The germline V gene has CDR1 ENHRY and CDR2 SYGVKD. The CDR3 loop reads CAIKGPQTYNEQYF. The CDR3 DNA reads TGTGCCATCAAGGGACCACAGACCTACAATGAGCAGTACTTC.

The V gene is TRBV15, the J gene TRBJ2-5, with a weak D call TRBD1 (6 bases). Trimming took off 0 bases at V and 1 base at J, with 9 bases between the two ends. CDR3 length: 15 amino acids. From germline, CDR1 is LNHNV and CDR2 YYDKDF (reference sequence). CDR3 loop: CATSRDPRGQETQYF. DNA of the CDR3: TGTGCCACCAGCAGAGATCCCAGGGGCCAAGAGACCCAGTACTTC.

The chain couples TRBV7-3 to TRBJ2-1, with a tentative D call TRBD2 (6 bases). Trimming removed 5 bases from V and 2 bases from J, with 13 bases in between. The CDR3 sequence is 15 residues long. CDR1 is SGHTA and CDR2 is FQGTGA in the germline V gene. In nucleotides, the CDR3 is TGTGCCAGCAGCCCCGGGGCTAGCGCCTACAATGAGCAGTTCTTC. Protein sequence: CASSPGASAYNEQFF.

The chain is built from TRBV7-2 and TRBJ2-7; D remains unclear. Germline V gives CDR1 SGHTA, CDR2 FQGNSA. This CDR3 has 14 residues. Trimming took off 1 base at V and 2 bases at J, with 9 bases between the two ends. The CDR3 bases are TGTGCCAGCAGCTTAGGGGTCGCAACCTACGAGCAGTACTTC. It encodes CASSLGVATYEQYF.

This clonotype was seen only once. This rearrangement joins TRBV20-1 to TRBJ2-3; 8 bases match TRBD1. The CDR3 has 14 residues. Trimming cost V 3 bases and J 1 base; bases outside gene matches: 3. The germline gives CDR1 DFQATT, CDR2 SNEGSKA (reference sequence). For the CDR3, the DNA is TGCAGTGCTAGTACGGGACAGGGCACAGATACGCAGTATTTT. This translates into CSASTGQGTDTQYF.